This T cell receptor beta chain was profiled in a study of patients and donors after allogeneic stem cell transplantation. Germline V lookup: CDR1 SSHAT, CDR2 FNYEAQ (reference sequence). J was trimmed by 4 bases and V by 3 bases; bases with no gene match: 4. This CDR3 has 14 amino acids. In TCRdb, the RT-PCR reads were re-called with MiXCR into one record per CDR3 protein. The sample has fewer than 500,000 distinct CDR3 sequences, 16% seen once. This clonotype was picked up one time. The sequenced sample was blood, either unsorted or a sorted T cell fraction (not recorded which). This TCR derives from a human donor who was either an allogeneic HSCT recipient or a stem cell or donor lymphocyte infusion donor (not recorded which). It is not recorded whose cells these are; they may come from a transplant donor. V usage is TRBV7-7 and J usage is TRBJ2-5; 8 nucleotides align to TRBD1. The CDR3 here is CASSLYRGAETQYF. The CDR3 bases are TGTGCCAGCAGCTTGTACAGGGGGGCAGAGACCCAGTACTTC. The full variable domain, rest sourced from reference TRBV7-7 and TRBJ2-5, is GAGVSQSPRYKVTKRGQDVTLRCDPISSHATLYWYQQALGQGPEFLTYFNYEAQPDKSGLPSDRFSAERPEGSISTLTIQRTEQRDSAMYRCASSLYRGAETQYFGPGTRLLVL.